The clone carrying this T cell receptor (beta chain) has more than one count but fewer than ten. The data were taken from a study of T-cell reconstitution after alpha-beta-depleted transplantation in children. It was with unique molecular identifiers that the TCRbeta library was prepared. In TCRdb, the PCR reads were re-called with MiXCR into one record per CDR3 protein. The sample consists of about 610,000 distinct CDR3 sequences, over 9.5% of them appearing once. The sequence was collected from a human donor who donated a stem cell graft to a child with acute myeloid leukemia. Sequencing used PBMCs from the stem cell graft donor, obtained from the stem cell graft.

Written as DNA, the CDR3 is TGCGCCAGCACATTTGAGGGGAGTCAAGAGACCCAGTACTTC. It specifies CASTFEGSQETQYF. This sequence joins TRBV5-1 and TRBJ2-5; TRBD1 or TRBD2 may be the D gene (5 bases each). The V and J ends lost 6 bases and 2 bases respectively, with 14 bases between them. CDR3 length equals 14 residues. Germline CDR1 and CDR2: SGHRS and YFSETQ.